The 27 T cell receptor beta chains reported below all come from one sample, sequenced in a study of blood T cell repertoires in COVID-19. Profiled with immunoSEQ multiplex PCR; TCRdb holds only in-frame clones, not every one. Here the sample spans roughly 71,000 clones, roughly 88% being singletons. The sequenced sample consisted of peripheral blood. The receptor set was obtained from a man in his forties or fifties with acute or convalescent COVID-19.

At least ten counts were recorded for this clone. The CDR3 bases are TGTGCCAGCAGGGGACATGACGGCAATCAGCCCCAGCATTTT. Translating gives CASRGHDGNQPQHF. The chain links TRBV6-5 to TRBJ1-5, with D maybe TRBD1 (6 bases). Germline CDR1 reads MNHEY; CDR2 reads SVGAGI. The CDR3 is 14 residues long. The V end lost 6 bases, the J end lost 2 bases, and 11 bases lay between the germline ends.

The CDR3 loop reads CASSATGPAEAFF. CDR3 nucleotide sequence: TGTGCCAGCAGCGCGACAGGTCCGGCTGAAGCTTTCTTT. The chain combines TRBV7-9 with TRBJ1-1; maybe TRBD1 (6 bases). The CDR3 spans 13 residues. Trimming took 5 bases from V and 6 from J, leaving 13 bases between them. Per the germline V gene, CDR1 is SEHNR and CDR2 is FQNEAQ (reference sequence).

The V gene is TRBV21-1, the J gene TRBJ2-2; the table assigns TRBD1, which was not confirmed against the DNA. TRBV21-1 is assigned pseudogene status. The length of the CDR3 is 16 residues. Here the CDR3 DNA reads TGTGCCAGCAGCAACAGGGGGTTAATGAACACCGGGGAGCTGTTTTTT. It yields the protein CASSNRGLMNTGELFF.

V is TRBV5-1 and J is TRBJ1-5; unclear D gene. From germline, CDR1 is SGHRS and CDR2 YFSETQ. V gave up 0 bases and J gave up 7 bases, with 11 bases separating them. The CDR3 has 14 amino acids. The CDR3 region is CASSLEMGGQPQHF. In DNA form, the CDR3 reads TGCGCCAGCAGCTTGGAAATGGGAGGCCAGCCCCAGCATTTT.

The chain is built from TRBV7-6 and TRBJ2-1; TRBD1 matches at 7 bases. After removal of 5 bases from V and 2 bases from J, the junction contained 15 bases not matched to a gene. The CDR3 covers 18 residues. The germline V gene has CDR1 SGHVS and CDR2 FNYEAQ. CDR3 protein: CASSPGTTGTAAYNEQFF. The CDR3 DNA follows: TGTGCCAGCAGCCCAGGCACTACCGGGACAGCGGCCTACAATGAGCAGTTCTTC.

The chain joins TRBV30 to TRBJ1-1; D remains ambiguous. The CDR3 has 13 amino acids. CDR1 is GTSNPN and CDR2 is SVGIG in the germline V gene (reference sequence). Trimming took off 2 bases at V and 4 bases at J, with 11 bases between the two ends. The CDR3 DNA is TGTGCCTGGAGTAGAGGTTTTGGCACTGAAGCTTTCTTT. This translates into CAWSRGFGTEAFF.

The V gene is TRBV6-5, the J gene TRBJ2-7; no reliable D call. The CDR3 length is 11 residues. Trimming removed 8 bases at V and 4 bases at J, with 9 bases between. Germline-derived CDR1 and CDR2 are MNHEY and SVGAGI. CDR3 sequence: CASANSYEQYF. The CDR3 DNA is TGTGCCAGCGCAAACAGTTACGAGCAGTACTTC.

The chain employs TRBV6-5 and TRBJ2-4; tentatively, D is TRBD2 (5 bases). Trimming took off 10 bases at V and 2 bases at J, with 18 bases between the two ends. Germline CDR1 and CDR2: MNHEY and SVGAGI. CDR3 length equals 15 residues. The CDR3 region has the DNA TGTGCCATTGATCCCGCTAGCACCCCCAAAAACATTCAGTACTTC. The encoded protein is CAIDPASTPKNIQYF.

The chain couples TRBV19 to TRBJ1-6; the D is unclear. Germline lookup yields CDR1 LNHDA and CDR2 SQIVND (reference sequence). The CDR3 has 15 residues. Trimming left V 0 bases short and J 5 bases short, with 8 bases between. The CDR3 sequence: CASSIENSNNSPLHF. CDR3 DNA sequence: TGTGCCAGTAGTATAGAGAACAGCAATAATTCACCCCTCCACTTT. The variable domain in full, with the rest retrieved from reference TRBV19 and TRBJ1-6, is DGGITQSPKYLFRKEGQNVTLSCEQNLNHDAMYWYRQDPGQGLRLIYYSQIVNDFQKGDIAEGYSVSREKKESFPLTVTSAQKNPTAFYLCASSIENSNNSPLHFGNGTRLTVT.

V and J are TRBV5-1 and TRBJ2-3; 10 positions match TRBD2. Germline lookup yields CDR1 SGHRS and CDR2 YFSETQ. J lost 6 bases, V lost 6 bases, and 10 bases had no gene match. CDR3 length: 15 residues. The CDR3 loop reads CASTIAGGPTDTQYF. Written as DNA, the CDR3 is TGCGCCAGCACAATAGCGGGGGGACCCACGGATACGCAGTATTTT. Drawing the rest from reference TRBV5-1 and TRBJ2-3, the complete variable domain is KAGVTQTPRYLIKTRGQQVTLSCSPISGHRSVSWYQQTPGQGLQFLFEYFSETQRNKGNFPGRFSGRQFSNSRSEMNVSTLELGDSALYLCASTIAGGPTDTQYFGPGTRLTVL.

A single count supports this clone. This chain connects TRBV7-8 to TRBJ2-1, with 9 bases identical to TRBD2. The germline V gene has CDR1 SGHVS and CDR2 FQNEAQ. The CDR3 is 17 amino acids. V lost 0 bases, J lost 0 bases, and 3 bases stayed unmatched. CDR3 region: CASSLASGGTSYNEQFF. Here the CDR3 DNA reads TGTGCCAGCAGCTTAGCTAGCGGGGGAACCTCCTACAATGAGCAGTTCTTC.

This clone was seen only once. The genes are TRBV9 and TRBJ2-7; 12 nucleotides match TRBD1. The V gene end was trimmed by 0 bases and the J gene end by 2 bases; junction bases not matched to a gene: 3. There are 16 residues in the CDR3. CDR1 is SGDLS, CDR2 YYNGEE, per germline. The CDR3 DNA reads TGTGCCAGCAGCGTAGGGGGACAGGGGGCCCCCTACGAGCAGTACTTC. Amino acids: CASSVGGQGAPYEQYF.

This chain joins TRBV6-5 and TRBJ2-5; 9 bases are shared with TRBD1. The V and J ends lost 6 bases and 6 bases, in that order; junction bases with no gene match: 11. Per germline, CDR1 MNHEY and CDR2 SVGAGI. The CDR3 is 15 residues long. The chain's CDR3 is CASRAPGQGSKTQYF. CDR3 bases: TGTGCCAGCAGAGCACCGGGACAGGGTTCTAAGACCCAGTACTTC.

In DNA, the CDR3 is TGTGCCAGCAGTTCGCAGGGGGACTATGGCTACACCTTC. It yields the protein CASSSQGDYGYTF. J is TRBJ1-2 and V is TRBV27; 7 bases match TRBD1. The CDR3 covers 13 residues. CDR1 MNHEY and CDR2 SMNVEV come from the germline V gene (reference sequence). The ends lost 4 bases at V and 3 bases at J; junction bases unmatched: 2.

The chain joins TRBV7-6 to TRBJ2-4, with D perhaps matching TRBD1 (6 bases). Trimming removed 1 base at V and 3 bases at J, with 13 bases between. Germline V gene sequence: CDR1 SGHVS, CDR2 FNYEAQ. CDR3 size: 16 residues. Here the CDR3 DNA reads TGTGCCAGCAGCTTAGAGGCAGGGGCGGTCAAAAACATTCAGTACTTC. It codes for CASSLEAGAVKNIQYF.

The rearrangement uses TRBV29-1 and TRBJ2-5, with 9 bases aligning to TRBD1. This CDR3 has 15 amino acids. Germline V CDR1 and CDR2: SQVTM, ANQGSEA. Trimming took 6 bases from V and 0 from J; bases not matched to a gene: 8. The chain's CDR3 is CSVIAGTGYQETQYF. The CDR3 coding sequence is TGCAGCGTCATAGCCGGGACAGGGTACCAAGAGACCCAGTACTTC.

The gene calls are TRBV6-5 and TRBJ2-2; tentative D call: TRBD2 (5 bases). Germline V gene lookup returns CDR1 MNHEY and CDR2 SVGAGI. This CDR3 has 16 residues. The V and J ends lost 0 bases and 1 base respectively, with 9 bases between them. CDR3 DNA sequence: TGTGCCAGCAGTTACTCGCGGGCTCGGAACACCGGGGAGCTGTTTTTT. Protein: CASSYSRARNTGELFF.

V and J are TRBV27 and TRBJ2-1; 10 nucleotides line up with TRBD2. Germline V lookup: CDR1 MNHEY, CDR2 SMNVEV (reference sequence). The CDR3 extends over 16 amino acids. After removal of 6 bases from V and 8 bases from J, the junction contained 13 bases not matched to a gene. The CDR3 DNA follows: TGTGCCAGCAGCGTACCCCGGCTAGCGGGGGTGGATGAGCAGTTCTTC. Its translation: CASSVPRLAGVDEQFF.

The CDR3 nucleotides read TGTGCCAGCAGCCAAGGGGTCAGGGCCCGCAACTATGGCTACACCTTC. This encodes CASSQGVRARNYGYTF. The gene calls are TRBV7-2 and TRBJ1-2, with D maybe TRBD1 (5 bases). The CDR3 extends over 16 amino acids. The germline V gene encodes CDR1 SGHTA and CDR2 FQGNSA. Between the trimmed V and J ends, which lost 5 bases and 2 bases, there was a span of 18 bases.

This clone was seen only a few times. For the CDR3, the DNA is TGTGCCAGCAGCTCTCAAAGGGGGAAAGGCTATGGCTACACCTTC. This sequence encodes CASSSQRGKGYGYTF. This sequence joins TRBV7-9 and TRBJ1-2, with a weak D call TRBD1 (6 bases). The V end lost 4 bases, the J end lost 4 bases, and 16 bases lay between the germline ends. The CDR3 consists of 15 residues. Germline V CDR1 and CDR2: SEHNR, FQNEAQ (reference sequence).

This chain uses TRBV18 with TRBJ2-7, with TRBD1 as a possible D gene (6 bases). The V gene lost 2 bases and the J gene lost 5 bases, with 16 bases spanning the gap. CDR1 and CDR2 (germline): KGHSH, LQKENI. The CDR3 covers 15 residues. The CDR3: CASSPMGPPGDEQYF. The CDR3 DNA reads TGTGCCAGCTCACCAATGGGACCTCCAGGGGACGAGCAGTACTTC.

This clone was detected only a few times. The chain employs TRBV5-1 and TRBJ1-1, with TRBD1 matching over 8 bases. The CDR3 consists of 16 residues. Losses at the gene ends were 0 bases for V and 0 bases for J; bases not matched to a gene: 4. Germline loops: CDR1 SGHRS, CDR2 YFSETQ. This CDR3 is CASSLARGPMNTEAFF. The CDR3 DNA reads TGCGCCAGCAGCTTGGCCAGGGGGCCCATGAACACTGAAGCTTTCTTT.

This sequence joins TRBV4-2 and TRBJ2-1, with a weak D call TRBD2 (6 bases). The V gene lost 0 bases and the J gene lost 7 bases, with 16 bases spanning the gap. The CDR3 is made up of 16 amino acids. In germline, CDR1 is LGHNA, CDR2 YNFKEQ. The CDR3 DNA reads as TGTGCCAGCAGCCAAGACATCGGGCGGGGCAAAAATGAGCAGTTCTTC. Translation: CASSQDIGRGKNEQFF.

A single count supports this clone. Written as DNA, the CDR3 is TGTGCCTGGAAAGGGGACAGGGTCGGAAATTCACCCCTCCACTTT. As protein: CAWKGDRVGNSPLHF. The genes are TRBV30 and TRBJ1-6, with 9 bases fitting TRBD1. This CDR3 contains 15 residues. Germline V gene sequence: CDR1 GTSNPN, CDR2 SVGIG (reference sequence). J was trimmed by 7 bases and V by 4 bases; bases with no gene match: 8.

The rearrangement links TRBV4-2 to TRBJ2-2; 7 bases are shared with TRBD2. The germline gives CDR1 LGHNA, CDR2 YNFKEQ. CDR3 size: 16 residues. Trimming cost V 0 bases and J 5 bases; bases outside gene matches: 6. The CDR3 sequence is CASSQEESSGTGELFF. CDR3 sequence (DNA): TGTGCCAGCAGCCAAGAGGAAAGTAGCGGGACCGGGGAGCTGTTTTTT.

The rearrangement links TRBV7-2 to TRBJ1-6, with TRBD1 matching over 9 bases. The CDR3 spans 16 residues. Per the germline V gene, CDR1 is SGHTA and CDR2 is FQGNSA. J lost 8 bases, V lost 0 bases, and 5 bases had no gene match. CDR3 region: CASSLAVDRGDSPLHF. CDR3 sequence (DNA): TGTGCCAGCAGCTTAGCCGTGGACAGGGGTGATTCACCCCTCCACTTT.

The J gene is TRBJ2-5, the V gene TRBV28; 9 positions agree with TRBD1. The germline V gene encodes CDR1 MDHEN and CDR2 SYDVKM. V shed 5 bases, J shed 5 bases, and the junction held 6 bases outside the gene matches. This CDR3 comprises 14 residues. This CDR3 reads CASSLGQGYETQYF. The CDR3 DNA is TGTGCCAGCAGTCTCGGACAGGGGTACGAGACCCAGTACTTC.